A single sample is the source of the 7 T cell receptor beta chains below, sequenced in a study of OX40 agonist ivuxolimab in advanced cancers. Library method: the immunoSEQ multiplex PCR assay. TCRdb re-hosts the immuneACCESS table, in-frame sequences only. Its copies lack some clones; in the studies checked, an unresolved V gene accounts for under half of them, and the cause for the rest is not known. Across this sample there are around 50,000 clones, with more than 70% seen only once. The ten largest clones represent around 0.61% of the sample. The source was CD4+ or CD8+ T cells sorted from blood, collected in a trial of the OX40 agonist ivuxolimab. These receptors were taken from an adult with an advanced solid tumor such as melanoma, head and neck, liver or kidney cancer.

The rearrangement links TRBV28 to TRBJ2-7; TRBD1 agrees at 9 bases. Germline V gene sequence: CDR1 MDHEN, CDR2 SYDVKM. The trim removed 6 bases at V and 1 base at J, leaving 4 bases unmatched. The CDR3 is 14 residues long. This CDR3 reads CASSTGTGSYEQYF. The CDR3 nucleotides are TGTGCCAGCAGCACCGGGACAGGGTCCTACGAGCAGTACTTC.

The chain links TRBV21-1 to TRBJ2-1; the listed D gene, TRBD2, was not tested against the DNA. TRBV21-1 corresponds to a pseudogene. The CDR3 has 19 amino acids. The CDR3 bases are TGTGCCAGCAGCAAAGTAGGGTGGGGCGGGATAAGCTCCTACAATGAGCAGTTCTTC. Translation gives CASSKVGWGGISSYNEQFF.

The V call is TRBV7-2, the J call TRBJ2-2, with 10 positions matching TRBD2. The CDR3 contains 15 residues. Germline CDR1 and CDR2: SGHTA and FQGNSA. J was trimmed by 5 bases and V by 4 bases; bases with no gene match: 4. The DNA of the CDR3 is TGTGCCAGCAGCTCTAGACTAGCGGGTACCGGGGAGCTGTTTTTT. It specifies CASSSRLAGTGELFF.

This clone was recorded a few times. The chain carries TRBV18 and TRBJ2-3; 8 bases are shared with TRBD2. Trimming cost V 1 base and J 8 bases; bases outside gene matches: 11. The CDR3 is made up of 16 amino acids. Germline V gene sequence: CDR1 KGHSH, CDR2 LQKENI. CDR3 amino acids: CASSPLTSGASGTQYF. The CDR3 region has the DNA TGTGCCAGCTCACCACTTACTAGCGGTGCATCGGGTACGCAGTATTTT.

The chain recombines TRBV19 with TRBJ2-3; the match to TRBD2 covers 9 bases. J lost 0 bases, V lost 4 bases, and 5 bases had no gene match. This CDR3 region has 16 residues. CDR1 and CDR2 from the germline V gene are LNHDA and SQIVND (reference sequence). CDR3 DNA: TGTGCCAGTAGTACCCTAGCGGGGCTAAGCACAGATACGCAGTATTTT. It yields the protein CASSTLAGLSTDTQYF.

The chain has TRBV5-4 and TRBJ2-3; 15 nucleotides align to TRBD2. The V gene end was trimmed by 4 bases and the J gene end by 3 bases; junction bases not matched to a gene: 3. Germline CDR1 is SGHNT and CDR2 is YYREEE (reference sequence). The CDR3 contains 16 residues. The CDR3 bases are TGTGCCAGCAGCACCGGACTAGCGGGAGGGACAGATACGCAGTATTTT. It yields the protein CASSTGLAGGTDTQYF.

V is TRBV5-6 and J is TRBJ2-6, with 8 bases identical to TRBD1. The CDR3 contains 18 residues. The V segment lost 5 bases and the J segment 0 bases; nucleotides outside the gene matches: 10. Germline CDR1 and CDR2: SGHDT and YYEEEE. The CDR3 sequence is CASRRRGQGPSGANVLTF. The CDR3 nucleotides read TGTGCCAGCAGGCGCCGAGGACAGGGCCCCTCTGGGGCCAACGTCCTGACTTTC.